This T cell receptor beta chain was identified during a study of vaccination effects on CD4 cells after COVID-19. In regard to this clone: Its target is unknown.

Per germline, CDR1 SGDLS and CDR2 YYNGEE. Losses at the gene ends were 4 bases for V and 2 bases for J; bases not matched to a gene: 11. The CDR3 contains 17 residues. The method was immunoSEQ multiplex PCR; TCRdb's version includes in-frame clones alone and lacks a portion of them. The sample holds 35,000 to 55,000 clones; around 70% are singletons and the top ten take over 8.5%. Once cultured for 10 days, the cells underwent separation to obtain CD4+ T cells. All study participants received two doses of BNT162b2 or mRNA-1273 vaccine. The source was CD4+ T cells from PBMCs cultured without peptide, collected after COVID-19 vaccination. The TCR originated in a human donor who received a COVID-19 vaccine. The J gene is TRBJ2-7, the V gene TRBV9; 11 nucleotides align to TRBD2. The CDR3 DNA follows: TGTGCCAGCAGCACCAAGTCCGGGACTAGCGGTACCTACGAGCAGTACTTC. It is translated as CASSTKSGTSGTYEQYF.